These T cell receptor beta chains were read from a single sample in a study of blood T cell repertoires in COVID-19. The repertoire was sequenced with immunoSEQ multiplex PCR; TCRdb's copy has only in-frame clones and lacks some. In the table there are tens of thousands of clones, approximately 84% of which are singletons. Specimen: peripheral blood. These receptors were taken from a man aged 70-80 years with acute or convalescent COVID-19. Each CDR3 is given with its conserved first and last residue. D genes are given only for firm matches. Rows may omit the clone size; those that give it use once, few, many or a size class.

. | TRBJ2-2 | 16 | TRBV5-4 | TRBD2 | CASSLPGGANPGELFF | TGTGCCAGCAGCTTGCCCGGGGGGGCCAATCCCGGGGAGCTGTTTTTT
. | TRBJ1-5 | 12 | TRBV24-1 | . | CATSDGTLPQHF | TGTGCCACCAGTGATGGGACTCTACCCCAGCATTTT
many | TRBJ2-3 | 17 | TRBV29-1 | TRBD2 | CSVEFWGERDLRYTQYF | TGCAGCGTTGAGTTCTGGGGAGAGCGGGATTTAAGGTATACGCAGTATTTT
. | TRBJ2-7 | 11 | TRBV20-1 | . | CSARGAIEQYF | TGCAGTGCTCGGGGGGCTATCGAGCAGTACTTC
. | TRBJ2-4 | 18 | TRBV6-2/TRBV6-3 | . | CASSYRWVGDSAKNIQYF | TGTGCCAGCAGTTACAGGTGGGTGGGAGATTCAGCCAAAAACATTCAGTACTTC
few | TRBJ2-2 | 17 | TRBV5-6 | TRBD2 | CASSWGLAGTGTGELFF | TGTGCCAGCAGCTGGGGACTAGCGGGGACGGGCACCGGGGAGCTGTTTTTT
few | TRBJ1-2 | 12 | TRBV5-1 | . | CASSTTEEGYTF | TGCGCCAGCAGCACGACAGAAGAGGGCTACACCTTC
. | TRBJ2-2 | 15 | TRBV7-7 | TRBD2 | CASSPGLAGAGELFF | TGTGCTAGCAGCCCGGGACTAGCGGGGGCGGGGGAGCTGTTTTTT
. | TRBJ2-3 | 15 | TRBV9 | . | CASSVDRGITDTQYF | TGTGCCAGCAGCGTAGATCGGGGGATCACAGATACGCAGTATTTT
few | TRBJ1-1 | 12 | TRBV15 | . | CATSRQGTEAFF | TGTGCCACCAGCAGACAGGGGACTGAAGCTTTCTTT
. | TRBJ2-7 | 15 | TRBV5-1 | . | CASSLGAIPAYEQYF | TGCGCCAGCAGCTTGGGGGCCATACCGGCCTACGAGCAGTACTTC
. | TRBJ2-1 | 21 | TRBV29-1 | TRBD2 | CSVEAGHLGLADGSSYNEQFF | TGCAGCGTTGAAGCTGGACACTTGGGACTAGCGGATGGGAGCTCCTACAATGAGCAGTTCTTC
. | TRBJ2-3 | 15 | TRBV2 | TRBD2 | CARGLAEASTDTQYF | TGTGCCAGGGGACTAGCGGAGGCTAGCACAGATACGCAGTATTTT
. | TRBJ1-1 | 15 | TRBV5-1 | . | CASSLVGTSGTEAFF | TGCGCCAGCAGCTTGGTCGGGACTTCAGGGACTGAAGCTTTCTTT
once | TRBJ1-5 | 13 | TRBV6-5 | . | CASSFLINQPQHF | TGTGCCAGCAGTTTCCTTATTAATCAGCCCCAGCATTTT
. | TRBJ1-4 | 14 | TRBV30 | TRBD1 | CAWTWTGGNEKLFF | TGTGCCTGGACTTGGACAGGGGGTAATGAAAAACTGTTTTTT
few | TRBJ2-1 | 14 | TRBV10-1 | TRBD2 | CASSVGLAQNEQFF | TGCGCCAGCAGTGTCGGACTAGCGCAAAATGAGCAGTTCTTC
. | TRBJ1-1 | 15 | TRBV27 | . | CASSLGVGGRAQAFF | TGTGCCAGCAGTTTAGGAGTGGGGGGACGGGCCCAAGCTTTCTTT
. | TRBJ2-1 | 15 | TRBV5-1 | . | CASSPTPGAYNEQFF | TGCGCCAGCAGCCCGACGCCAGGGGCCTACAATGAGCAGTTCTTC
. | TRBJ1-1 | 13 | TRBV5-5 | . | CASTPHGVSEAFF | TGTGCCAGCACCCCTCACGGGGTGTCCGAAGCTTTCTTT
. | TRBJ1-2 | 19 | TRBV9 | TRBD1 | CASSVDRRTGKEGNYGYTF | TGTGCCAGCAGCGTAGACCGCAGGACAGGGAAAGAGGGGAACTATGGCTACACCTTC
. | TRBJ2-1 | 15 | TRBV29-1 | TRBD1 | CSVVGQLGGYNEQFF | TGCAGCGTTGTGGGACAGTTAGGCGGGTACAATGAGCAGTTCTTC
. | TRBJ2-1 | 13 | TRBV7-9 | . | CASSLSGTPGQFF | TGTGCCAGCAGCTTATCCGGGACACCAGGGCAGTTCTTC
. | TRBJ1-2 | 16 | TRBV15 | TRBD1 | CATSSVWTGKSSGYTF | TGTGCCACCAGCAGCGTCTGGACAGGGAAATCAAGTGGCTACACCTTC
few | TRBJ1-1 | 14 | TRBV2 | . | CASSEVRGPTEAFF | TGTGCCAGCAGTGAAGTCAGGGGTCCCACTGAAGCTTTCTTT
. | TRBJ2-7 | 14 | TRBV18 | . | CASSPLGVSYEQYF | TGTGCCAGCTCACCATTAGGGGTCTCCTACGAGCAGTACTTC
medium-sized | TRBJ1-3 | 16 | TRBV6-5 | . | CASSWGGLSSGNTIYF | TGTGCCAGCAGTTGGGGGGGGCTGAGCTCTGGAAACACCATATATTTT
few | TRBJ2-2 | 15 | TRBV6-5 | TRBD1 | CASSYRQGARGELFF | TGTGCCAGCAGTTACCGGCAGGGGGCACGCGGGGAGCTGTTTTTT
. | TRBJ2-2 | 14 | TRBV29-1 | . | CSVAWGRTTGELFF | TGCAGCGTTGCTTGGGGGCGCACCACCGGGGAGCTGTTTTTT
. | TRBJ1-2 | 15 | TRBV5-1 | TRBD1 | CASRDRDRVHYGYTF | TGCGCCAGCAGAGACCGGGACAGGGTTCACTATGGCTACACCTTC
. | TRBJ1-2 | 14 | TRBV18 | . | CASSPWEGDYGYTF | TGTGCCAGCTCCCCCTGGGAGGGAGACTATGGCTACACCTTC
. | TRBJ2-1 | 14 | TRBV7-8 | . | CASSLGAGASEQFF | TGTGCCAGCAGCTTAGGGGCAGGGGCCTCTGAGCAGTTCTTC
. | TRBJ2-3 | 15 | TRBV10-2 | . | CASSESTGSTDTQYF | TGCGCCAGCAGTGAGTCGACAGGTAGCACAGATACGCAGTATTTT
. | TRBJ2-2 | 19 | TRBV5-1 | TRBD2 | CASSSRPTSGGPWGGELFF | TGCGCCAGCAGCTCTAGACCGACTAGCGGGGGCCCGTGGGGCGGGGAGCTGTTTTTT
. | TRBJ1-5 | 14 | TRBV20-1 | . | CSASPGQRNQPQHF | TGCAGTGCTAGTCCCGGACAGCGCAATCAGCCCCAGCATTTT
few | TRBJ1-1 | 16 | TRBV18 | . | CASSLLPTGVNTEAFF | TGTGCCAGCTCACTCCTCCCGACAGGAGTGAACACTGAAGCTTTCTTT
. | TRBJ2-3 | 16 | TRBV19 | . | CASSRDRGLVQDTQYF | TGTGCCAGTAGTCGAGATAGGGGGTTGGTTCAAGATACGCAGTATTTT
. | TRBJ2-2 | 15 | TRBV9 | TRBD2 | CASSVASSGVAELFF | TGTGCCAGCAGCGTAGCTTCTAGCGGGGTGGCGGAGCTGTTTTTT
once | TRBJ1-2 | 11 | TRBV18 | . | CASSPSDGYTF | TGTGCCAGCTCACCAAGCGATGGCTACACCTTC
. | TRBJ1-4 | 15 | TRBV5-1 | . | CASSLVGATNEKLFF | TGCGCCAGCAGCTTGGTGGGGGCCACTAATGAAAAACTGTTTTTT
. | TRBJ1-1 | 13 | TRBV2 | . | CASRGRQNTEAFF | TGTGCCAGCAGGGGCAGGCAGAACACTGAAGCTTTCTTT
. | TRBJ2-1 | 17 | TRBV5-1 | TRBD2 | CASSLVPGLAGGNEQFF | TGCGCCAGCAGCTTGGTACCAGGACTAGCGGGAGGGAATGAGCAGTTCTTC
once | TRBJ1-5 | 13 | TRBV6-5 | TRBD1 | CASTSGGRQPQHF | TGTGCCAGCACCTCAGGGGGCCGGCAGCCCCAGCATTTT
. | TRBJ2-1 | 14 | TRBV28 | . | CASGPRGRYHEQFF | TGTGCCAGCGGGCCACGCGGGCGCTACCATGAGCAGTTCTTC
. | TRBJ2-3 | 16 | TRBV6-4 | TRBD2 | CASSQLAGGTTDTQYF | TGTGCCAGCAGTCAACTAGCGGGGGGCACCACAGATACGCAGTATTTT
. | TRBJ2-1 | 16 | TRBV5-1 | TRBD2 | CASNPTGSGRANEQFF | TGCGCCAGCAACCCCACGGGTAGCGGGAGGGCGAATGAGCAGTTCTTC
. | TRBJ1-2 | 13 | TRBV2 | . | CASSEYRFYGYTF | TGTGCCAGCAGTGAATACAGGTTCTATGGCTACACCTTC
. | TRBJ1-2 | 14 | TRBV9 | . | CASSVAEEVNGYTF | TGTGCCAGCAGCGTAGCTGAGGAGGTGAATGGCTACACCTTC
. | TRBJ2-1 | 16 | TRBV28 | TRBD1 | CASRGDSSFHYNEQFF | TGTGCCAGCAGAGGGGACAGCTCCTTTCACTACAATGAGCAGTTCTTC
large | TRBJ2-3 | 13 | TRBV16 | . | CASSLVPTDTQYF | TGTGCCAGCAGCCTCGTTCCTACAGATACGCAGTATTTT
once | TRBJ2-7 | 12 | TRBV3-1/TRBV3-2 | TRBD2 | CASRQGGLEQYF | TGTGCCAGCAGGCAGGGAGGGCTCGAGCAGTACTTC
. | TRBJ1-2 | 15 | TRBV19 | . | CASSPYTGGNYGYTF | TGTGCCAGTAGTCCATATACCGGGGGGAACTATGGCTACACCTTC
. | TRBJ2-7 | 15 | TRBV6-2/TRBV6-3 | . | CASSGADLGTYEQYF | TGTGCCAGCAGTGGAGCAGACTTAGGCACCTACGAGCAGTACTTC
few | TRBJ2-2 | 16 | TRBV2 | TRBD1 | CASIEARTGRTGELFF | TGTGCCAGCATCGAAGCACGGACAGGGAGGACCGGGGAGCTGTTTTTT
. | TRBJ1-5 | 16 | TRBV19 | . | CASRAFGGQSNQPQHF | TGTGCCAGTAGGGCCTTCGGGGGGCAAAGCAATCAGCCCCAGCATTTT